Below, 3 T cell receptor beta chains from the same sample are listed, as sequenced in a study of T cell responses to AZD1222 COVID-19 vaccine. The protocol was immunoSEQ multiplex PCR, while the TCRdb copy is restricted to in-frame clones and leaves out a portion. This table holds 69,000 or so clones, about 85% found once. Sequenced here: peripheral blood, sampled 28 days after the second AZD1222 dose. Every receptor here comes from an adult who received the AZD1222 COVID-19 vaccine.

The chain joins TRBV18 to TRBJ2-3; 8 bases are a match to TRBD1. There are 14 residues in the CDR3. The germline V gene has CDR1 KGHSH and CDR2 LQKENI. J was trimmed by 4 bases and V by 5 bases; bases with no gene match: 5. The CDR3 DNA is TGTGCCAGCTCATCCGGACAGGGCGCAGATACGCAGTATTTT. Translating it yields CASSSGQGADTQYF.

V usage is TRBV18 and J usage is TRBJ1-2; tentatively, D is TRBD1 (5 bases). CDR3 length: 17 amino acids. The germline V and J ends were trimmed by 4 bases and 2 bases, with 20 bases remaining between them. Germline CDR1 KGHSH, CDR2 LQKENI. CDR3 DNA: TGTGCCAGCTCACAAAACCCCCAGGGACTCGGAAACTATGGCTACACCTTC. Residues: CASSQNPQGLGNYGYTF. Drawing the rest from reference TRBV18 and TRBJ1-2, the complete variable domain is NAGVMQNPRHLVRRRGQEARLRCSPMKGHSHVYWYRQLPEEGLKFMVYLQKENIIDESGMPKERFSAEFPKEGPSILRIQQVVRGDSAAYFCASSQNPQGLGNYGYTFGSGTRLTVV.

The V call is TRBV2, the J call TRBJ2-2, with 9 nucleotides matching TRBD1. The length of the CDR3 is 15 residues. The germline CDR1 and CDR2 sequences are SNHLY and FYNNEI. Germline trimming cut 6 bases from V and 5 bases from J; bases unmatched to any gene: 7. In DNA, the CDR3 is TGTGCCAGCAGGGAACAGGGGGCAGGGACCGGGGAGCTGTTTTTT. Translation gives CASREQGAGTGELFF.